The 15 T cell receptor beta chains given below trace back to one sample, sequenced in a study of blood T cell repertoires in COVID-19 (dated by TCRdb to 2020 to 2022). Preparation of the library involved the immunoSEQ multiplex PCR assay. TCRdb obtained this table from immuneACCESS and retained in-frame rearrangements with V and J assigned. These tables miss some clones; where compared with another copy, unresolved V genes account for less than half of the shortfall, and the remainder is unexplained. For this sample the table gives roughly 130,000 clones, of which about 85% were detected only once. 1.5% to 2% of the sample is taken by the ten largest. Sequencing used peripheral blood. These receptors all stem from a man between 65 and 79 years old with acute or convalescent COVID-19.

Points on this clone: This may be a read error, as it is one base from a much larger clone. The chain recombines TRBV7-8 with TRBJ2-2, with no clear D. This CDR3 is 15 amino acids long. Trimming stripped 3 bases from V and 0 bases from J, with 8 bases between. Per the germline V gene, CDR1 is SGHVS and CDR2 is FQNEAQ. The CDR3: CASSFGTANTGELFF. DNA for the CDR3: TGTGCCAGCAGCTTTGGAACAGCGAACACCGGGGAGCTGTTTTTT.

The chain carries TRBV20-1 and TRBJ1-6; D is possibly TRBD1 (6 bases). V was cut by 6 bases and J by 10 bases, with 10 bases left in between. The CDR3 runs 11 residues. Germline lookup yields CDR1 DFQATT and CDR2 SNEGSKA (reference sequence). CDR3 sequence reads: CSANTGSPLHF. Here the CDR3 DNA reads TGCAGTGCCAATACAGGGTCACCCCTCCACTTT.

The gene calls are TRBV29-1 and TRBJ1-1; 8 bases align to TRBD1. Trimming cost V 5 bases and J 1 base; bases outside gene matches: 3. There are 13 residues in the CDR3. Germline V gives CDR1 SQVTM, CDR2 ANQGSEA. CDR3 residues: CSVRTGRNTEAFF. CDR3 sequence (DNA): TGCAGCGTTAGGACAGGGAGGAACACTGAAGCTTTCTTT. Full variable domain (remainder filled in from reference TRBV29-1 and TRBJ1-1): SAVISQKPSRDICQRGTSLTIQCQVDSQVTMMFWYRQQPGQSLTLIATANQGSEATYESGFVIDKFPISRPNLTFSTLTVSNMSPEDSSIYLCSVRTGRNTEAFFGQGTRLTVV.

This clone has a handful of counts. The chain combines TRBV6-5 with TRBJ1-6, with 9 nucleotides matching TRBD1. This CDR3 region has 15 residues. In germline, CDR1 is MNHEY, CDR2 SVGAGI. With V trimmed by 6 bases and J by 6 bases, 6 bases remained unmatched. This CDR3 reads CASRRDREGNSPLHF. In DNA, the CDR3 is TGTGCCAGCAGAAGGGACAGGGAAGGTAATTCACCCCTCCACTTT.

V gene TRBV7-6 combines with J gene TRBJ1-4; TRBD1 matches at 8 bases. The CDR3 is made up of 16 amino acids. V was clipped by 1 base and J by 8 bases; unmatched bases: 9. CDR1 is SGHVS, CDR2 FNYEAQ, per germline. The CDR3 here is CASSLGPVGTGEKLFF. The CDR3 bases are TGTGCCAGCAGCTTAGGCCCAGTGGGGACAGGAGAAAAACTGTTTTTT.

The chain combines TRBV7-2 with TRBJ1-1; D ambiguous. The CDR3 sequence is 13 residues long. The germline V and J ends were trimmed by 1 base and 7 bases, with 10 bases remaining between them. Germline values: CDR1 SGHTA, CDR2 FQGNSA. CDR3 coding DNA: TGTGCCAGCAGCTTAGAATCTGGAGTTGAAGCTTTCTTT. Its translation: CASSLESGVEAFF.

The rearrangement links TRBV27 to TRBJ1-1; 10 bases fit TRBD1. The V gene's germline CDR1 is MNHEY and CDR2 SMNVEV (reference sequence). V shed 0 bases and J 4 bases; nucleotides not matched to a gene: 2. The CDR3 totals 15 residues. The CDR3 sequence: CASSLSRTGGTEAFF. The CDR3, as DNA: TGTGCCAGCAGTTTATCCCGGACAGGGGGCACTGAAGCTTTCTTT.

V and J are TRBV7-3 and TRBJ2-7, with 7 positions matching TRBD2. CDR1 and CDR2 (germline): SGHTA, FQGTGA. V dropped 4 bases and J dropped 2; count of bases not matched to a gene: 5. The CDR3 has 14 residues. The CDR3 region has the DNA TGTGCCAGCAGCTCCACAGCGGGGCCCTACGAGCAGTACTTC. This translates into CASSSTAGPYEQYF.

This chain uses TRBV5-1 with TRBJ1-2; D remains ambiguous. V was pared by 6 bases and J by 4 bases, with 10 bases between. Per the germline V gene, CDR1 is SGHRS and CDR2 is YFSETQ. The CDR3 totals 12 residues. The CDR3 DNA reads TGCGCCAGCAAAGAGGGCCTCTATGGCTACACCTTC. Protein product: CASKEGLYGYTF.

The chain joins TRBV10-3 to TRBJ2-7; no definite D call. CDR1 and CDR2 from the germline V gene are ENHRY and SYGVKD. Trimming took 1 base from V and 6 from J, leaving 7 bases between them. CDR3 length: 12 residues. The CDR3 nucleotides read TGTGCCATCAGTGAGTGGAGAGGCGAGCAGTACTTC. Translated: CAISEWRGEQYF.

CDR3 amino acids: CASSLGQGGPSGNTIYF. In DNA, the CDR3 is TGTGCCAGCAGCTTGGGACAGGGAGGGCCCTCTGGAAACACCATATATTTT. V and J are TRBV9 and TRBJ1-3, with 9 bases matching TRBD1. This CDR3 has 17 amino acids. V trimming: 4 bases; J trimming: 0 bases; junction bases outside the gene matches: 8. The germline gives CDR1 SGDLS, CDR2 YYNGEE.

This CDR3 reads CASRTSVTYEQYF. The CDR3 bases are TGTGCCAGCAGAACTAGCGTTACCTACGAGCAGTACTTC. This sequence joins TRBV25-1 and TRBJ2-7; 7 bases agree with TRBD2. J lost 2 bases, V lost 6 bases, and 4 bases had no gene match. The CDR3 has 13 residues. Germline CDR1 and CDR2: MGHDK and SYGVNS.

This clone was picked up one time. This rearrangement joins TRBV7-3 to TRBJ2-1, with D maybe TRBD1 (6 bases). CDR3 size: 15 residues. The V gene's germline CDR1 is SGHTA and CDR2 FQGTGA. Trimming pared 5 bases from V and 9 bases from J, leaving 20 bases between. CDR3 DNA sequence: TGTGCCAGCAGCGAACAGGGCCTAGGGTTGGCTGAGCAGTTCTTC. This translates into CASSEQGLGLAEQFF.

The CDR3 reads CASSPRQGADTQYF. The CDR3 DNA reads TGTGCCAGCAGCCCTCGACAGGGCGCAGATACGCAGTATTTT. This rearrangement joins TRBV5-4 to TRBJ2-3; 7 nucleotides align to TRBD1. Losses at the gene ends were 4 bases for V and 4 bases for J; bases not matched to a gene: 6. The germline gives CDR1 SGHNT, CDR2 YYREEE (reference sequence). This CDR3 has 14 amino acids.

This chain connects TRBV7-8 to TRBJ1-2; 7 nucleotides agree with TRBD1. Germline V gene data show CDR1 as SGHVS and CDR2 as FQNEAQ. The CDR3 has 13 residues. V gave up 5 bases and J gave up 8 bases; unmatched junction bases: 8. The DNA of the CDR3 is TGTGCCAGCAGCCCAGACAGGGTCGGAGGCTACACCTTC. This encodes CASSPDRVGGYTF.